Detailed here is one T cell receptor (beta chain). The sample is drawn from a study of T cell changes during pregnancy in multiple sclerosis. Using immunoSEQ multiplex PCR, the repertoire was profiled, and TCRdb retains in-frame clones only, with some absent. The table has approximately 31,000 clones, about 93% seen once. Trimming stripped 5 bases from V and 3 bases from J, with 11 bases between. Germline loops: CDR1 MNHNS, CDR2 SASEGT. The CDR3 loop spans 14 amino acids. The V gene is TRBV6-1, the J gene TRBJ1-3; tentative D call: TRBD1 (6 bases). The receptor was isolated from a female donor with multiple sclerosis, enrolled in a pregnancy study. The material sequenced was CD4+ T cells from peripheral blood mononuclear cells, taken in the second trimester of pregnancy. The DNA of the CDR3 is TGTGCCAGCAGTAGGGGGAGTTTTGGAAACACCATATATTTT. Translation gives CASSRGSFGNTIYF.